These 3 T cell receptor beta chains originate from one sample sequenced in a study of T cells in Graves' hyperthyroidism and ophthalmopathy. TCR beta CDR3 region amplification was performed from RNA transcripts. An initial round of RT-PCR targeting the TCR CDR3 relied on the HTBI primer set. TCRdb reprocessed the multiplex PCR reads with MiXCR, giving one entry per CDR3 protein. Of almost 600,000 distinct CDR3 sequences listed, around 45% were seen once; the top ten hold about 8%. Sequencing was done on a sample of peripheral blood or thyroid tissue (not recorded which). These receptors originate from a woman younger than 30 with Graves' hyperthyroidism.

At least ten counts were recorded for this clonotype. The chain carries TRBV11-3 and TRBJ2-2; TRBD1 matches 8 bases. J lost 3 bases, V lost 7 bases, and 10 bases had no gene match. This CDR3 comprises 16 residues. Germline CDR1 reads SGHNT; CDR2 reads YENEEA. The CDR3 DNA follows: TGTGCCAGCACAGAAACGGGACAGGTCTACACCGGGGAGCTGTTTTTT. This codes for CASTETGQVYTGELFF.

V is TRBV7-2 and J is TRBJ1-3; maybe TRBD1 (6 bases). V lost 3 bases and J lost 4, with 16 bases in between. The CDR3 sequence is 16 residues long. Germline CDR1 SGHTA, CDR2 FQGNSA. The CDR3 DNA reads TGTGCCAGCAGCTTGGATCTGCTCAGGGGAGGAAACACCATATATTTT. Residues: CASSLDLLRGGNTIYF.

Comments on this clonotype: A much larger clone lies a single base off, so this may be a read error. The genes are TRBV10-3 and TRBJ2-2; tentatively, D is TRBD1 or TRBD2 (5 bases each). V lost 0 bases to trimming and J lost 2 bases, with 16 bases between them. In germline, CDR1 is ENHRY, CDR2 SYGVKD. The CDR3 extends over 18 amino acids. The CDR3 DNA sequence: TGTGCCATCAGTGAGTCCCCCGGGGCGGACCTAAACACCGGGGAGCTGTTTTTT. It codes for CAISESPGADLNTGELFF.